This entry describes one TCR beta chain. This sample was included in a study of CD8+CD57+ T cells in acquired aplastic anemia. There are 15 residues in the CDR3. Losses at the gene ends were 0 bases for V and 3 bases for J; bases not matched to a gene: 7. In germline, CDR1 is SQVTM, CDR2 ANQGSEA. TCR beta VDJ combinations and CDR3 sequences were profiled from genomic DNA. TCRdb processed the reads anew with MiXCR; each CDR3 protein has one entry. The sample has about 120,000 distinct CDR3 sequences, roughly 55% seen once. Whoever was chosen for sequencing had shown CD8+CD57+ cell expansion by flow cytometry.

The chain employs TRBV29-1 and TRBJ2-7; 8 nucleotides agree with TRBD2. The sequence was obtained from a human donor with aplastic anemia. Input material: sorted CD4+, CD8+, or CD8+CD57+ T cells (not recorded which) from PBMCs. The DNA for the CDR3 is TGCAGCGTTGAAGAGGCTGGCGGGAGGCTCTACGAGCAGTACTTC. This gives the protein CSVEEAGGRLYEQYF.